The rows below give T cell receptor beta chains drawn from one sample of a study of metastatic and nonmetastatic thyroid tumors. TCRdb re-clonotyped the PCR reads via MiXCR. The sample holds 21,000 or so clones; approximately 23% are singletons and the top ten take 12%. Sequencing input: tumor tissue. The receptors were gathered from a female donor with papillary thyroid cancer or a benign thyroid nodule (not recorded which). Some clones in this sample may be carry-over from other donors' samples. Both conserved end residues are part of each CDR3. D genes are given only for firm matches. Not every row has a clone size; where given, it reads once, few, many or a size class.

TRBJ2-2 | few | TRBV12-3/TRBV12-4 | . | TGTGCCAGCAACGGGGCAGGCGCCGGGGAGCTGTTTTTT | CASNGAGAGELFF
TRBJ2-1 | . | TRBV20-1 | . | TGCAGTGCTAGAATTAGCGGTGTGGTCGATGAGCAGTTCTTC | CSARISGVVDEQFF
TRBJ2-3 | medium-sized | TRBV20-1 | TRBD2 | TGCAGTGCTAGAGATAAGGGACTAGCGAGCACAGATACGCAGTATTTT | CSARDKGLASTDTQYF
TRBJ1-1 | many | TRBV5-4 | TRBD1 | TGTGCCAGCAGCTTAGGACAGGGGGCGAATAGGTACACTGAAGCTTTCTTT | CASSLGQGANRYTEAFF
TRBJ1-3 | . | TRBV11-3 | TRBD1 | TGTGCCAGCAGCGTACAGGGGGCCAACTCTGGAAACACCATATATTTT | CASSVQGANSGNTIYF
TRBJ2-2 | few | TRBV24-1 | TRBD2 | TGTGCCACCAGTGACCCGGGACTAGCGGGAGTAGGGGAGCTGTTTTTT | CATSDPGLAGVGELFF
TRBJ1-1 | few | TRBV11-3 | . | TGTGCCAGCAGCCTACAGGGGAACACTGAAGCTTTCTTT | CASSLQGNTEAFF
TRBJ2-7 | once | TRBV3-1 | . | TGTGCCAGCAGCCAAGATCTGAGTTACGAGCAGTACTTC | CASSQDLSYEQYF
TRBJ1-2 | . | TRBV11-2 | . | TGTGCCAGCAGCTTAGTCGCCGGGGCAGGGGATGGCTACACCTTC | CASSLVAGAGDGYTF
TRBJ2-3 | . | TRBV20-1 | TRBD2 | TGCAGTGCAACCCGCAGCGGGAGGATAGATACGCAGTATTTT | CSATRSGRIDTQYF
TRBJ1-1 | few | TRBV6-1 | . | TGTGCCAGCAGTGAATTAGGGAGGCCGGGGTCTGAAGCTTTCTTT | CASSELGRPGSEAFF
TRBJ1-6 | . | TRBV7-2 | TRBD1 | TGTGCCAGCAGCTTAGGACAGGGTACGCATTCACCCCTCCACTTT | CASSLGQGTHSPLHF
TRBJ1-1 | few | TRBV10-3 | TRBD1 | TGTGCCATCAGTGATTACGACAGGGGGGCTGAAGCTTTCTTT | CAISDYDRGAEAFF
TRBJ2-5 | . | TRBV2 | TRBD2 | TGTGCCAGCTGCTCCGGGACTGGCGGGAGGGTGGGAGAGACACAGTACTTC | CASCSGTGGRVGETQYF
TRBJ1-2 | . | TRBV27 | . | TGTGCCAGCAGGGCCCGACAGGACACTAACTATGGCTACACCTTC | CASRARQDTNYGYTF
TRBJ2-3 | few | TRBV28 | TRBD2 | TGTTCCAGCAGGGCTAGCGGTAGTCTTCGCGGCACAGATACGCAGTATTTT | CSSRASGSLRGTDTQYF